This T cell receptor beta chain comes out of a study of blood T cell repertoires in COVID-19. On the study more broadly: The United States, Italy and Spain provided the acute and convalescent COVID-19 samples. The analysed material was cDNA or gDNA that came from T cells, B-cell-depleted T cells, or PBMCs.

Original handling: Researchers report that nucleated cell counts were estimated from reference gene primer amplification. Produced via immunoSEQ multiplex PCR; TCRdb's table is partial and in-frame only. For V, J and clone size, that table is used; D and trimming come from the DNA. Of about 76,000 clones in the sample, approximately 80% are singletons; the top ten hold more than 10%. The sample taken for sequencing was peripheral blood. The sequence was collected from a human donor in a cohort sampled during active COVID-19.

CDR3 in amino acids: CASSQEPRLAGEQYF. As DNA, the CDR3 is TGTGCCAGCAGCCAAGAACCCCGACTAGCCGGCGAGCAGTACTTC. J is TRBJ2-7 and V is TRBV4-2; TRBD2 matches 7 bases. J gave up 6 bases and V 0 bases, and 8 bases lay outside the gene matches. The CDR3 spans 15 residues. Germline V gives CDR1 LGHNA, CDR2 YNFKEQ.